Below, one T cell receptor (beta chain) is given with its context. Its antigen is not known. Repertoires were generated with immunoSEQ multiplex PCR, while TCRdb's copy carries only in-frame clones and drops some. The sample lists around 82,000 clones; 70% to 90% were seen once. This sample is drawn from a study of OX40 agonist ivuxolimab in advanced cancers. Turning to the study itself: Patients in the trial were receiving intravenous ivuxolimab every 2 weeks, at doses of 0.01 to 10 mg/kg. Hepatocellular carcinoma, melanoma, renal cell or head and neck cancer occurred in dose-escalation patients. Partial response was recorded in three patients: one hepatocellular carcinoma and two cutaneous melanoma cases.

Germline CDR1 is MNHNY and CDR2 is SVGAGI (reference sequence). Trimming removed 6 bases from V and 4 bases from J, with 10 bases in between. The CDR3 covers 13 residues. Points from the study as a whole: The work left the antigen specificity of expanded peripheral T cells undetermined.

This TCR was sampled from an adult with an advanced solid tumor such as melanoma, head and neck, liver or kidney cancer. This sequence joins TRBV6-6 and TRBJ2-1; unclear D gene. The specimen was CD4+ or CD8+ T cells sorted from blood, collected in a trial of the OX40 agonist ivuxolimab. The chain's CDR3 is CASSPGSYNEQFF. DNA of the CDR3: TGTGCCAGCAGCCCCGGCTCTTACAATGAGCAGTTCTTC.